This T cell receptor beta chain was sequenced in a study of a mutant IDH1 vaccine in newly diagnosed glioma. Time point noted: baseline, week 1 (first vaccination visit). Treatment here: pre-vaccination baseline after standard-of-care therapy. Only in-frame clones appear in the TCRdb table, and some are missing; sequencing was by immunoSEQ multiplex PCR. The sample holds tens of thousands of clones; approximately 93% are singletons and the top ten take around 1.2%. The CDR3 has 14 residues. The junction had 8 bases not matched to a gene; V was cut back by 5 bases and J by 8 bases. Germline assignment: CDR1 SGHNT and CDR2 YYREEE (reference sequence).

The clonotype comes from a man in his forties with glioma. The chain uses TRBV5-4 and TRBJ2-1; 9 nucleotides align to TRBD1. The sequencing here drew on PBMCs, taken from a glioma patient treated with radiotherapy, temozolomide or both. CDR3 sequence (DNA): TGTGCCAGCAGTGCGGACAGGGGTATATATGAGCAGTTCTTC. The encoded protein is CASSADRGIYEQFF. The whole variable domain, remainder taken from reference TRBV5-4 and TRBJ2-1, is ETGVTQSPTHLIKTRGQQVTLRCSSQSGHNTVSWYQQALGQGPQFIFQYYREEENGRGNFPPRFSGLQFPNYSSELNVNALELDDSALYLCASSADRGIYEQFFGPGTRLTVL.